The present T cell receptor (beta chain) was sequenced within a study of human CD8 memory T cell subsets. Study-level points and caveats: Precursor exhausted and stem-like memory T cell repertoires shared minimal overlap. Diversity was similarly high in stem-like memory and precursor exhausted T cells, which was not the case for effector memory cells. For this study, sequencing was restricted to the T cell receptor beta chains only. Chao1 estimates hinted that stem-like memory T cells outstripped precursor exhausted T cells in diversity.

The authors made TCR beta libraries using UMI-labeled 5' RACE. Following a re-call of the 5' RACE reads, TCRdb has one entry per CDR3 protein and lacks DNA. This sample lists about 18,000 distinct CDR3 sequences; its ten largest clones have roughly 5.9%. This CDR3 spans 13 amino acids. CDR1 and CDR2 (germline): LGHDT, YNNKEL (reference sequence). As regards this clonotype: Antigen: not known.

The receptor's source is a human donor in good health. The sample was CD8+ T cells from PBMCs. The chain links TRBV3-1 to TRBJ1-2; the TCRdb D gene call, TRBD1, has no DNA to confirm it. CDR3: CASSPDRYSGYTF. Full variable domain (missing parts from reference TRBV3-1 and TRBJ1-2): DTAVSQTPKYLVTQMGNDKSIKCEQNLGHDTMYWYKQDSKKFLKIMFSYNNKELIINETVPNRFSPKSPDKAHLNLHINSLELGDSAVYFCASSPDRYSGYTFGSGTRLTVV.